These 24 T cell receptor beta chains were sequenced from one sample in a study of cytomegalovirus exposure and HLA in healthy donors. PCR used 60 Vbeta primers and 13 Jbeta primers. Produced via immunoSEQ multiplex PCR; TCRdb's table is partial and in-frame only. The sample has about 130,000 clones, roughly 88% seen once. Sequenced sample: PBMCs. These receptors were taken from a boy between 10 and 17 years old in good health and CMV-seronegative.

J is TRBJ2-7 and V is TRBV2; 8 positions agree with TRBD1. The V gene end was trimmed by 5 bases and the J gene end by 4 bases; junction bases not matched to a gene: 13. The germline CDR1 and CDR2 sequences are SNHLY and FYNNEI. The CDR3 extends over 16 amino acids. For the CDR3, the DNA is TGTGCCAGCAGTCCCATCGCGCAGGGGGCACGGTACGAGCAGTACTTC. Protein: CASSPIAQGARYEQYF.

This sequence joins TRBV10-3 and TRBJ1-2; D is uncertain. Germline V CDR1 and CDR2: ENHRY, SYGVKD. The V and J ends lost 8 bases and 4 bases respectively, with 17 bases between them. This CDR3 has 14 amino acids. CDR3 nucleotides: TGTGCCATCGGTGGGAGGGAATCCCTCTATGGCTACACCTTC. Amino acids: CAIGGRESLYGYTF.

The chain carries TRBV2 and TRBJ2-4; D possibly corresponds to TRBD1 (5 bases). CDR1 SNHLY and CDR2 FYNNEI come from the germline V gene. The CDR3 is 15 residues long. V dropped 7 bases and J dropped 1 base, with 14 bases sitting between them. CDR3 residues: CASKQVASAKNIQYF. As DNA, the CDR3 is TGTGCCAGCAAACAGGTCGCTTCGGCCAAAAACATTCAGTACTTC.

This clone occurred once. The rearrangement uses TRBV29-1 and TRBJ2-1, with 8 bases fitting TRBD1. The CDR3 consists of 13 residues. Trimming removed 6 bases from V and 6 bases from J; junction bases left unmatched: 7. Germline V lookup: CDR1 SQVTM, CDR2 ANQGSEA. The CDR3 region has the DNA TGCAGCGTCCCGGACAGGGAGGTCAATGAGCAGTTCTTC. Its protein is CSVPDREVNEQFF.

The V call is TRBV11-3, the J call TRBJ1-1; a weak D match, TRBD1 (5 bases). The germline V gene has CDR1 SGHNT and CDR2 YENEEA. This CDR3 comprises 14 residues. V was shortened by 3 bases and J by 5 bases, with 13 bases between the two germline ends. CDR3 coding DNA: TGTGCCAGCAGCTTCGGCGGGGGACGGACTGAAGCTTTCTTT. Its translation: CASSFGGGRTEAFF.

The rearrangement links TRBV7-9 to TRBJ2-3; D gene ambiguous. V lost 5 bases and J 1 base, leaving 16 bases between the germline ends. The CDR3 runs 16 residues. CDR1 is SEHNR and CDR2 is FQNEAQ in the germline V gene (reference sequence). The CDR3 reads CASSPGRRGGTDTQYF. The CDR3 coding sequence is TGTGCCAGCAGCCCCGGCCGCCGAGGAGGCACAGATACGCAGTATTTT.

The CDR3 is CSVATSGVTGEQYF. In DNA form, the CDR3 reads TGCAGCGTTGCGACTAGCGGGGTAACGGGAGAGCAGTACTTC. This chain connects TRBV29-1 to TRBJ2-7, with 11 bases that match TRBD2. Germline V gene sequence: CDR1 SQVTM, CDR2 ANQGSEA. This CDR3 has 14 amino acids. With 4 bases clipped from V and 7 bases from J, the junction kept 9 bases outside the gene matches.

CDR3 loop: CASSSYAGYEQYF. The DNA of the CDR3 is TGTGCCAGCAGCTCCTACGCCGGCTACGAGCAGTACTTC. The V gene is TRBV5-8, the J gene TRBJ2-7; D is undetermined. The V gene lost 3 bases and the J gene lost 3 bases, with 10 bases spanning the gap. This CDR3 contains 13 residues. Germline V gives CDR1 SGHTS, CDR2 YDEGEE.

This clone has only a few counts. The gene calls are TRBV6-1 and TRBJ1-1; D ambiguous. The ends were cut back, 1 base at V and 4 bases at J, with 10 bases in the middle. CDR1 is MNHNS and CDR2 is SASEGT in the germline V gene. CDR3 length: 14 amino acids. In nucleotides, the CDR3 is TGTGCCAGCAGTGAAGTTGCGGTGGGCACTGAAGCTTTCTTT. Translated: CASSEVAVGTEAFF.

The rearrangement uses TRBV6-1 and TRBJ2-1; 10 bases line up with TRBD2. This CDR3 spans 19 amino acids. From germline, CDR1 is MNHNS and CDR2 SASEGT. J lost 7 bases, V lost 2 bases, and 17 bases had no gene match. The CDR3 nucleotides read TGTGCCAGCAGTGAAATAAGGGGGCTAGCGGGAGTGGCTGGGAATGAGCAGTTCTTC. It codes for CASSEIRGLAGVAGNEQFF.

This chain links TRBV7-8 with TRBJ2-7, with D unresolved. Germline V gene lookup returns CDR1 SGHVS and CDR2 FQNEAQ. V lost 1 base and J 3 bases, leaving 13 bases between the germline ends. This CDR3 spans 15 amino acids. CDR3 sequence: CASSLESGSGYEQYF. CDR3 nucleotide sequence: TGTGCCAGCAGCTTAGAGTCTGGGTCGGGCTACGAGCAGTACTTC.

V is TRBV7-8 and J is TRBJ1-5; 8 bases line up with TRBD1. Losses at the gene ends were 3 bases for V and 5 bases for J; bases not matched to a gene: 9. This CDR3 is built from 16 residues. Per the germline V gene, CDR1 is SGHVS and CDR2 is FQNEAQ. CDR3 sequence: CASSFLSGTGYQPQHF. The CDR3 coding sequence is TGTGCCAGCAGCTTCTTATCCGGGACAGGATATCAGCCCCAGCATTTT.

The chain is built from TRBV19 and TRBJ2-7; 10 bases are a match to TRBD1. Germline CDR1 LNHDA, CDR2 SQIVND (reference sequence). The length of the CDR3 is 14 residues. After removal of 6 bases from V and 5 bases from J, the junction contained 7 bases not matched to a gene. This CDR3 is CASRPGQGYDEQYF. The CDR3 coding sequence is TGTGCCAGTAGACCGGGACAGGGGTATGACGAGCAGTACTTC.

The table lists this clone with a few counts. The chain carries TRBV4-1 and TRBJ2-7; D is possibly TRBD1 (5 bases). Germline lookup yields CDR1 MGHRA and CDR2 YSYEKL. Trimming removed 0 bases at V and 0 bases at J, with 6 bases between. The CDR3 is 14 amino acids. CDR3 region: CASSQDDSSYEQYF. The DNA of the CDR3 is TGCGCCAGCAGCCAAGATGACAGCTCCTACGAGCAGTACTTC.

CDR3 DNA: TGCGCCAGCAGCTTGCGGACATCCTACGAGCAGTACTTC. Residues: CASSLRTSYEQYF. V is TRBV5-1 and J is TRBJ2-7, with D perhaps matching TRBD1 (5 bases). V was clipped by 1 base and J by 1 base, with 6 bases between them. The length of the CDR3 is 13 residues. Germline loops: CDR1 SGHRS, CDR2 YFSETQ.

The V gene is TRBV27, the J gene TRBJ2-1, with 7 nucleotides matching TRBD1. Germline loops: CDR1 MNHEY, CDR2 SMNVEV (reference sequence). The V and J ends lost 5 bases and 6 bases, in that order; junction bases with no gene match: 7. The CDR3 consists of 14 residues. The CDR3 loop reads CASSPYGTVNEQFF. DNA of the CDR3: TGTGCCAGCAGTCCCTACGGGACAGTCAATGAGCAGTTCTTC.

This clone is a singleton in its sample. V gene TRBV2 combines with J gene TRBJ1-6, with a weak D call TRBD1 (5 bases). Trimming pared 4 bases from V and 3 bases from J, leaving 10 bases between. The CDR3 sequence is 15 residues long. The V gene's germline CDR1 is SNHLY and CDR2 FYNNEI. DNA for the CDR3: TGTGCCAGCAGTGCCCCGACAGACTATAATTCACCCCTCCACTTT. Protein product: CASSAPTDYNSPLHF. The full variable domain, its missing parts supplied by reference TRBV2 and TRBJ1-6, is EPEVTQTPSHQVTQMGQEVILRCVPISNHLYFYWYRQILGQKVEFLVSFYNNEISEKSEIFDDQFSVERPDGSNFTLKIRSTKLEDSAMYFCASSAPTDYNSPLHFGNGTRLTVT.

V usage is TRBV10-3 and J usage is TRBJ2-1; TRBD2 agrees at 9 bases. V was clipped by 9 bases and J by 5 bases; unmatched bases: 8. From germline, CDR1 is ENHRY and CDR2 SYGVKD. The CDR3 sequence is 14 residues long. The CDR3 coding sequence is TGTGCCATAAACAGGGGACTAGCCGACAATGAGCAGTTCTTC. Amino acids: CAINRGLADNEQFF.

This chain joins TRBV12-5 and TRBJ1-4; D call uncertain. The germline CDR1 and CDR2 sequences are LGHNT and FRNRAP. There are 16 residues in the CDR3. V gave up 2 bases and J gave up 4 bases, with 14 bases separating them. CDR3 nucleotides: TGTGCTAGTGGTTTGTGGGCAGTGGGCCATAATGAAAAACTGTTTTTT. This codes for CASGLWAVGHNEKLFF. The full variable domain, in which reference TRBV12-5 and TRBJ1-4 provide the parts outside the CDR3, is DARVTQTPRHKVTEMGQEVTMRCQPILGHNTVFWYRQTMMQGLELLAYFRNRAPLDDSGMPKDRFSAEMPDATLATLKIQPSEPRDSAVYFCASGLWAVGHNEKLFFGSGTQLSVL.

The table lists this clone with a count of one. This chain connects TRBV30 to TRBJ2-1, with 11 bases fitting TRBD2. V lost 6 bases to trimming and J lost 0 bases; unmatched junction nucleotides: 7. The CDR3 runs to 16 residues. CDR1 and CDR2 (germline): GTSNPN, SVGIG (reference sequence). The CDR3 DNA is TGTGCCTGCCTGGGACTAGCGGACCGCTCCTACAATGAGCAGTTCTTC. It yields the protein CACLGLADRSYNEQFF.

The genes are TRBV18 and TRBJ1-6; the match to TRBD1 covers 7 bases. This CDR3 has 17 amino acids. Looked up from germline, CDR1 is KGHSH and CDR2 is LQKENI. The V gene end was trimmed by 5 bases and the J gene end by 3 bases; junction bases not matched to a gene: 10. CDR3 region: CASSTFRGTDYNSPLHF. For the CDR3, the DNA is TGTGCCAGCTCAACCTTTCGGGGGACAGACTATAATTCACCCCTCCACTTT.

The V gene is TRBV20-1, the J gene TRBJ2-1; possibly TRBD1 for D (6 bases). Trimming shortened V by 6 bases and J by 9 bases, and 9 bases separated the two germline ends. The CDR3 contains 10 residues. The germline gives CDR1 DFQATT, CDR2 SNEGSKA (reference sequence). The chain's CDR3 is CSATGIEQFF. CDR3 in DNA: TGCAGTGCCACAGGGATTGAGCAGTTCTTC.

This chain links TRBV2 with TRBJ1-2, with a tentative D call TRBD1 (6 bases). This CDR3 is built from 15 residues. V lost 7 bases and J 1 base, leaving 16 bases between the germline ends. CDR1 and CDR2 (germline): SNHLY, FYNNEI. DNA for the CDR3: TGTGCCAGCATCGTTCCACGGACAGTTAACTATGGCTACACCTTC. Residues: CASIVPRTVNYGYTF. Full variable domain (missing parts from reference TRBV2 and TRBJ1-2): EPEVTQTPSHQVTQMGQEVILRCVPISNHLYFYWYRQILGQKVEFLVSFYNNEISEKSEIFDDQFSVERPDGSNFTLKIRSTKLEDSAMYFCASIVPRTVNYGYTFGSGTRLTVV.

V gene TRBV6-5 combines with J gene TRBJ2-2, with TRBD2 matching over 7 bases. The CDR3 is 15 residues long. Germline lookup yields CDR1 MNHEY and CDR2 SVGAGI. Trimming removed 9 bases from V and 5 bases from J; junction bases left unmatched: 12. In nucleotides, the CDR3 is TGTGCCAGTAAGGGACGACTAGCAGGAACCGGGGAGCTGTTTTTT. Residues: CASKGRLAGTGELFF.